Detailed here is one TCR beta chain. This sample is drawn from a study of blood T cell repertoires in COVID-19. Study as a whole: Samples representing acute and convalescent COVID-19 were sourced from the United States, Italy and Spain. PBMCs, B-cell-depleted T cells, or T cells provided the cDNA or gDNA that made up the material.

Per the study methods: Counts of nucleated cells, estimated from reference gene primer amplification, were obtained. TCRdb's copy holds only in-frame clones and misses some; the assay was immunoSEQ multiplex PCR. V and J calls and clone size are those listed in that table; D and trimming were worked out from the DNA. The data hold about 670,000 clones, with 75% to 90% observed a single time. Material for sequencing was peripheral blood. The sequence was obtained from a woman between 18 and 29 years old with acute or convalescent COVID-19.

The CDR3 region is CASSPFSPTDTQYF. As DNA, the CDR3 is TGTGCCAGCAGCCCTTTTAGTCCCACAGATACGCAGTATTTT. This rearrangement joins TRBV6-6 to TRBJ2-3; D gene uncertain. Trimming left V 6 bases short and J 2 bases short, with 12 bases between. Germline V gene sequence: CDR1 MNHNY, CDR2 SVGAGI (reference sequence). This CDR3 spans 14 amino acids.